A single sample is the source of the 5 T cell receptor beta chains below, sequenced in a study of PD-1 blockade in classical Hodgkin lymphoma (dated by TCRdb to 2018 to 2020). Receptors were amplified or captured by the immunoSEQ multiplex PCR assay. Not all clones reach the TCRdb copy of this immuneACCESS table, which keeps in-frame sequences only. Checked studies attribute under half of the gap to unresolved V genes and leave the rest unexplained. The sample yields around 34,000 clones; less than 85% were counted once. The top ten constitute roughly 16% of the sample. The time point label here, explained by the study, means: cycle 2 day 1 (C2D1) of nivolumab. Relapse after autologous stem cell transplantation had occurred in all trial patients, and cohorts A, B and C were distinguished by prior brentuximab vedotin exposure. The source was peripheral blood mononuclear cells (PBMCs), collected before the second cycle of nivolumab. The receptor source for this set is a human donor with classical Hodgkin lymphoma.

This clone was counted between two and nine times. The V and J genes are TRBV7-8 and TRBJ2-1, with unresolved D. Germline V CDR1 and CDR2: SGHVS, FQNEAQ. V lost 1 base to trimming and J lost 0 bases, with 13 bases between them. The CDR3 covers 17 residues. The CDR3, as DNA: TGTGCCAGCAGCTTAGAACCCCGGTTAAGCTCCTACAATGAGCAGTTCTTC. Its protein is CASSLEPRLSSYNEQFF. Together with reference TRBV7-8 and TRBJ2-1, the CDR3 gives the full variable domain: GAGVSQSPRYKVAKRGQDVALRCDPISGHVSLFWYQQALGQGPEFLTYFQNEAQLDKSGLPSDRFFAERPEGSVSTLKIQRTQQEDSAVYLCASSLEPRLSSYNEQFFGPGTRLTVL.

This clone was detected a few times. V is TRBV23-1 and J is TRBJ1-4; 10 nucleotides match TRBD1. TRBV23-1 is classed as an ORF, of uncertain function. This CDR3 contains 21 residues. V shed 0 bases and J 1 base; nucleotides not matched to a gene: 14. In DNA form, the CDR3 reads TGCGCCAGCAGTCAATCCTTACCCAGCCGGGACAGGGGAGGAACTAATGAAAAACTGTTTTTT. Amino acids: CASSQSLPSRDRGGTNEKLFF.

The chain joins TRBV18 to TRBJ2-7, with a possible D match to TRBD2 (5 bases). Looked up from germline, CDR1 is KGHSH and CDR2 is LQKENI. This CDR3 has 14 amino acids. Trimming shortened V by 2 bases and J by 2 bases, and 10 bases separated the two germline ends. CDR3 sequence reads: CASSPEAGPYEQYF. The CDR3 nucleotides are TGTGCCAGCTCACCAGAGGCGGGCCCCTACGAGCAGTACTTC. Filled out from reference TRBV18 and TRBJ2-7, the complete variable domain reads NAGVMQNPRHLVRRRGQEARLRCSPMKGHSHVYWYRQLPEEGLKFMVYLQKENIIDESGMPKERFSAEFPKEGPSILRIQQVVRGDSAAYFCASSPEAGPYEQYFGPGTRLTVT.

This chain joins TRBV6-1 and TRBJ1-2; no reliable D call. V was trimmed by 5 bases and J by 7 bases, leaving 8 bases between them. The CDR3 contains 11 residues. Looked up from germline, CDR1 is MNHNS and CDR2 is SASEGT. In DNA form, the CDR3 reads TGTGCCAGCAGTCCTATGTTTGGCTACACCTTC. Translated: CASSPMFGYTF.

This chain connects TRBV14 to TRBJ1-1; D not certain. V lost 0 bases and J 1 base, leaving 9 bases between the germline ends. This CDR3 contains 15 residues. Germline lookup yields CDR1 SGHDN and CDR2 FVKESK. Here the CDR3 DNA reads TGTGCCAGCAGCCAAGATCAACACTGGAACACTGAAGCTTTCTTT. Protein: CASSQDQHWNTEAFF.